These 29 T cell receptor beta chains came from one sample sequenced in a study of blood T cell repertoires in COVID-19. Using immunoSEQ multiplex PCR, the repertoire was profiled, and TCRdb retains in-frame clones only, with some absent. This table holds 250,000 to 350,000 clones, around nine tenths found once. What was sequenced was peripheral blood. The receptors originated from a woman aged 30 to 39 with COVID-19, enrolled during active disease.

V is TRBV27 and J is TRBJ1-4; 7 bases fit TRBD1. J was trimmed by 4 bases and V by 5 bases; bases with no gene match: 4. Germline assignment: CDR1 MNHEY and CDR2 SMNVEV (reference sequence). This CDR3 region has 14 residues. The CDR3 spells CASSPGTVNEKLFF. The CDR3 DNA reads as TGTGCCAGCAGTCCCGGGACAGTTAATGAAAAACTGTTTTTT.

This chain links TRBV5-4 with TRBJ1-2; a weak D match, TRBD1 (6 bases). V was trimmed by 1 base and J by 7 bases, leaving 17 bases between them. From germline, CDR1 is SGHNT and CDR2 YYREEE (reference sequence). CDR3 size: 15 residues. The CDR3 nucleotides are TGTGCCAGCAGCTTGATGGGCAGGGGTCTTGGTGGCTACACCTTC. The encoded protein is CASSLMGRGLGGYTF. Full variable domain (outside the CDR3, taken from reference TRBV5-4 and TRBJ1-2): ETGVTQSPTHLIKTRGQQVTLRCSSQSGHNTVSWYQQALGQGPQFIFQYYREEENGRGNFPPRFSGLQFPNYSSELNVNALELDDSALYLCASSLMGRGLGGYTFGSGTRLTVV.

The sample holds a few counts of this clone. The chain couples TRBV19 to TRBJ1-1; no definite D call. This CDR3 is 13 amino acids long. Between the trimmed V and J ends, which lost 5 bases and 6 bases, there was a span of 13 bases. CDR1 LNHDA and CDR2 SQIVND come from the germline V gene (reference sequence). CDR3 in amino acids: CASSAFGSAEAFF. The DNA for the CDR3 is TGTGCCAGTAGTGCCTTTGGGAGCGCTGAAGCTTTCTTT.

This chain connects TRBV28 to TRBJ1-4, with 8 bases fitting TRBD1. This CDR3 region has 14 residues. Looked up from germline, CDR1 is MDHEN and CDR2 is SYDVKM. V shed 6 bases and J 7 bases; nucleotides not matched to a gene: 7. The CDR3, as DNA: TGTGCCAGCAGCCCGACAGGGGCTGGTGAAAAACTGTTTTTT. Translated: CASSPTGAGEKLFF.

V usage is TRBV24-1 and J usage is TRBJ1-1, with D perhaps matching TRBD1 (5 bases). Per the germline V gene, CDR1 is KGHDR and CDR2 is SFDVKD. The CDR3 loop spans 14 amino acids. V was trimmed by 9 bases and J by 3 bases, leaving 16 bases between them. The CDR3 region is CATFRGGADTEAFF. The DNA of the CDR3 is TGTGCCACCTTCCGGGGAGGGGCTGACACTGAAGCTTTCTTT.

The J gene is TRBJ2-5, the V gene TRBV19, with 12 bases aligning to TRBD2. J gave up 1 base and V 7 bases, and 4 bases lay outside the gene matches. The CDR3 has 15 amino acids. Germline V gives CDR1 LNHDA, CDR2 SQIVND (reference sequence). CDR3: CASTPTSGSQETQYF. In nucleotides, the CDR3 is TGTGCCAGTACCCCGACTAGCGGGAGCCAAGAGACCCAGTACTTC.

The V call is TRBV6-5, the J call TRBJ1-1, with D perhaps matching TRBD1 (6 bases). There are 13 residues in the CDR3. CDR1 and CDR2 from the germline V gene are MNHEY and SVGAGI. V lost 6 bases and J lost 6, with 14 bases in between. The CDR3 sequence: CASRTRGSAEAFF. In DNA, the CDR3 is TGTGCCAGCAGAACCAGGGGAAGCGCTGAAGCTTTCTTT.

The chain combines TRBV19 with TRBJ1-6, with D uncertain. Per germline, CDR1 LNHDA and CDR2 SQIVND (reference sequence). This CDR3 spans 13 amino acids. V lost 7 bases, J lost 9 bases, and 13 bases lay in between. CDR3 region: CASTDTAASPLHF. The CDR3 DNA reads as TGTGCCAGTACCGATACCGCGGCTTCACCCCTCCACTTT.

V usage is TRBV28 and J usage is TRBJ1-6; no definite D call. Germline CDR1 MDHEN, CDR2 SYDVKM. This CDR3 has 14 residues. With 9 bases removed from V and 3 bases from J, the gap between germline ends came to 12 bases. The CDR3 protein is CASEPRGYNSPLHF. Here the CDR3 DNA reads TGTGCCAGTGAACCCCGGGGCTATAATTCACCCCTCCACTTT.

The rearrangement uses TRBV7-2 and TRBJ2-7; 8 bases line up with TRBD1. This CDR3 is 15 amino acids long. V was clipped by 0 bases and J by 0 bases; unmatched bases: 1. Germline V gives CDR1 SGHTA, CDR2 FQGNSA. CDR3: CASSLAGQVSYEQYF. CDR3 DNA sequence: TGTGCCAGCAGCTTAGCGGGACAGGTCTCCTACGAGCAGTACTTC.

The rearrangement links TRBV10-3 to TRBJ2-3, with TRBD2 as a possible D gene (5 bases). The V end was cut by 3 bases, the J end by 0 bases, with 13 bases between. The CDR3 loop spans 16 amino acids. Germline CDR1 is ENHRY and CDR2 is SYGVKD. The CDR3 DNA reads TGTGCCATCAGTGAAAGAGGAGCGGTGAGCACAGATACGCAGTATTTT. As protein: CAISERGAVSTDTQYF.

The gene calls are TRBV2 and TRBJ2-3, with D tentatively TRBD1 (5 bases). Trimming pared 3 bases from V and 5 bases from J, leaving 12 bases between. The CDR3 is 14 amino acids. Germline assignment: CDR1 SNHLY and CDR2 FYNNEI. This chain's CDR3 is CASSDWTNGDTQYF. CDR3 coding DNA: TGTGCCAGCAGTGATTGGACAAACGGAGATACGCAGTATTTT.

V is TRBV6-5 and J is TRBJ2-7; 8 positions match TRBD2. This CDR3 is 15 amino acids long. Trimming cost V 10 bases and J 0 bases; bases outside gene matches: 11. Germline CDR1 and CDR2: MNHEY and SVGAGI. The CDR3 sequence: CATLGSSGSSYEQYF. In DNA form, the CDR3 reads TGTGCCACTCTGGGATCCAGCGGGAGCTCCTACGAGCAGTACTTC.

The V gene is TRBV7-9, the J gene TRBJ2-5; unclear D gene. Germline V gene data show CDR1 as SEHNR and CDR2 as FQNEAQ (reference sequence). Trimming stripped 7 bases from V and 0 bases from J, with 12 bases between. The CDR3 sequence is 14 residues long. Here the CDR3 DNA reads TGTGCCAGCACTACGGCAGGCAACCAAGAGACCCAGTACTTC. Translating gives CASTTAGNQETQYF.

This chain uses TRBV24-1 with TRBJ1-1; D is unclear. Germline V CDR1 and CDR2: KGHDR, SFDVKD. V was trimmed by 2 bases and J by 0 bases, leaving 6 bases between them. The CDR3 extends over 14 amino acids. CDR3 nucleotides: TGTGCCACCAGTGATTCCCGGGTGAACACTGAAGCTTTCTTT. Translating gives CATSDSRVNTEAFF.

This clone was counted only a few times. This CDR3 reads CASSQDTGYEQYF. The CDR3 nucleotides are TGTGCCAGCAGCCAAGACACGGGGTACGAGCAGTACTTC. The V gene is TRBV14, the J gene TRBJ2-7; maybe TRBD2 (5 bases). This CDR3 has 13 amino acids. V was trimmed by 0 bases and J by 4 bases, leaving 7 bases between them. CDR1 and CDR2 from the germline V gene are SGHDN and FVKESK.

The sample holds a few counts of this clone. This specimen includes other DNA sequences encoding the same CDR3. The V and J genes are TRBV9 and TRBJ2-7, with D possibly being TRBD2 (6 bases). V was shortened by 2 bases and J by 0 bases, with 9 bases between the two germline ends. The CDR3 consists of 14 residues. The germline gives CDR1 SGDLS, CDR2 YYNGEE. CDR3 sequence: CASSVGGISYEQYF. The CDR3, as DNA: TGTGCCAGCAGCGTCGGGGGTATCTCCTACGAGCAGTACTTC.

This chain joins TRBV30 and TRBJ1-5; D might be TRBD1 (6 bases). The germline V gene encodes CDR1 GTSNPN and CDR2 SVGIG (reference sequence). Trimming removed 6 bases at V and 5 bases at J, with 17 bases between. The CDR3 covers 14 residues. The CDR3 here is CACNMGHRDQPQHF. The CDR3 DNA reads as TGTGCCTGCAACATGGGACATCGAGATCAGCCCCAGCATTTT.

The CDR3 sequence: CASSQDHPNSAFF. The CDR3 nucleotides are TGCGCCAGCAGCCAAGATCATCCCAATTCAGCTTTCTTT. The J gene is TRBJ1-1, the V gene TRBV4-3; no definite D call. Germline loops: CDR1 LGHNA, CDR2 YSLEER. Trimming cost V 0 bases and J 10 bases, with 12 bases left between them. The CDR3 length is 13 residues.

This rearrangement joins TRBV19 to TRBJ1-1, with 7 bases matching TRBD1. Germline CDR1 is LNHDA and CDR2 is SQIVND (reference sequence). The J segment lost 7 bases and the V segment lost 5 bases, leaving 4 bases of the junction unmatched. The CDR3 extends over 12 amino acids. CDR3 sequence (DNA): TGTGCCAGTAGTCCCCGGGACAGTGAAGCTTTCTTT. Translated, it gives CASSPRDSEAFF.

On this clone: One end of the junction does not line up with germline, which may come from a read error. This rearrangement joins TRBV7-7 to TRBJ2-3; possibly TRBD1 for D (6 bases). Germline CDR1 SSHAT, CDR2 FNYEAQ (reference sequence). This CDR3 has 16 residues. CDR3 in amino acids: CASSPGLRGGADTQYF. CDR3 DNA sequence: TGTGCTAGCAGCCCCGGACTGAGAGGGGGAGCAGATACGCAGTATTTT.

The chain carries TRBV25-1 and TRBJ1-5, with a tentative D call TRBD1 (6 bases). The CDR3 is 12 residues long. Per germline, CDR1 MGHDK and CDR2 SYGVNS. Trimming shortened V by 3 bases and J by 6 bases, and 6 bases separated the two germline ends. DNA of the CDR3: TGTGCCAGCAGTGACAGGGGTCAGCCCCAGCATTTT. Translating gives CASSDRGQPQHF. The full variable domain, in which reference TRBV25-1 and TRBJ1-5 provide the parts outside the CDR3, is EADIYQTPRYLVIGTGKKITLECSQTMGHDKMYWYQQDPGMELHLIHYSYGVNSTEKGDLSSESTVSRIRTEHFPLTLESARPSHTSQYLCASSDRGQPQHFGDGTRLSIL.

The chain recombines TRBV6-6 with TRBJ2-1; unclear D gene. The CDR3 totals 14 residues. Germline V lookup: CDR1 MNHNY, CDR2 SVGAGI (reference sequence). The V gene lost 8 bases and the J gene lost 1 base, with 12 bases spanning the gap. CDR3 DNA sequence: TGTGCCAGCTCGCACTTCTTTTCCTACAATGAGCAGTTCTTC. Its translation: CASSHFFSYNEQFF.

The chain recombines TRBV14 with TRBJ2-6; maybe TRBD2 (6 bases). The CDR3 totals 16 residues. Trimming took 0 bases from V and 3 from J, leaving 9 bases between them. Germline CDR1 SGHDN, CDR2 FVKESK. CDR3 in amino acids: CASSQDWGDGANVLTF. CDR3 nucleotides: TGTGCCAGCAGCCAAGATTGGGGGGATGGGGCCAACGTCCTGACTTTC.

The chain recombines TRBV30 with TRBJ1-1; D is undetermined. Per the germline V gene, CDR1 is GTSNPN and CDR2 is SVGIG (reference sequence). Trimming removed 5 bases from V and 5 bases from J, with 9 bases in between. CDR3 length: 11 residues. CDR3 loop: CAWLLQTEAFF. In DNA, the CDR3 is TGTGCCTGGCTCTTACAGACTGAAGCTTTCTTT.

The CDR3 region has the DNA TGTGCCAGTAGTCCGTGGACAGGGAACCATGGCTACACCTTC. Amino acids: CASSPWTGNHGYTF. V and J are TRBV19 and TRBJ1-2, with 8 bases aligning to TRBD1. From germline, CDR1 is LNHDA and CDR2 SQIVND (reference sequence). The CDR3 sequence is 14 residues long. The V segment lost 5 bases and the J segment 6 bases; nucleotides outside the gene matches: 8.

CDR3 amino acids: CASSQTSGRETQYF. Here the CDR3 DNA reads TGTGCCAGCAGCCAGACTAGCGGGAGAGAGACCCAGTACTTC. This chain uses TRBV7-2 with TRBJ2-5; 12 positions agree with TRBD2. Germline V CDR1 and CDR2: SGHTA, FQGNSA. The junction had 2 bases not matched to a gene; V was cut back by 5 bases and J by 4 bases. The length of the CDR3 is 14 residues.

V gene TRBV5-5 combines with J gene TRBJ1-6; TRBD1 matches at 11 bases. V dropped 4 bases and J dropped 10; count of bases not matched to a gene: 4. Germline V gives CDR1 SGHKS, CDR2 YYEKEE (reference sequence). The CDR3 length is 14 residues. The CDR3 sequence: CASSGGQGESPLHF. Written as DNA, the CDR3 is TGTGCCAGCAGCGGGGGACAGGGGGAGTCACCCCTCCACTTT.

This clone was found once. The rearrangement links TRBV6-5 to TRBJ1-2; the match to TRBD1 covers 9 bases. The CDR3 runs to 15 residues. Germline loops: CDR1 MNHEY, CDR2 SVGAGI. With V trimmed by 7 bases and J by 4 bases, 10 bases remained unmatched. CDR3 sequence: CASTLQTGGSYGYTF. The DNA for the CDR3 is TGTGCCAGCACCCTCCAGACAGGGGGAAGCTATGGCTACACCTTC.